The clone carrying this TCR beta chain is a singleton in its sample. After removal of 7 bases from V and 1 base from J, the junction contained 4 bases not matched to a gene. Germline assignment: CDR1 ENHRY and CDR2 SYGVKD. The CDR3 loop spans 14 amino acids. This sample was taken from a study of blood T cell repertoires in COVID-19. Study context: PBMCs, B-cell-depleted T cells, or T cells were the source of the cDNA or gDNA that made up the material.

Authors' data handling: Nucleated cell number was recorded as an estimate derived from reference gene primer amplification. Clones were read by immunoSEQ multiplex PCR, and TCRdb kept only the in-frame ones, dropping some. The V and J calls and clone size are taken from that table; D and trimming were inferred from the DNA. This table holds around 110,000 clones, 71% found once. The clonotype comes from a human donor with acute or convalescent COVID-19. The donor label of this sample is uncertain. What was sequenced was peripheral blood. The V call is TRBV10-3, the J call TRBJ1-3; 7 nucleotides agree with TRBD1. This CDR3 reads CAITPGGSGNTIYF. The CDR3 region has the DNA TGTGCCATCACGCCAGGGGGTTCTGGAAACACCATATATTTT.